Below are 14 T cell receptor beta chains sequenced from a single sample in a study of cytomegalovirus exposure and HLA in healthy donors. The PCR had 60 Vbeta and 13 Jbeta primers. Some clones are missing from TCRdb's copy, which holds only in-frame ones; the method was immunoSEQ multiplex PCR. The table shows 150,000 or so clones, with more than 70% occurring only once. Sequenced input: PBMCs. Receptors originate from a woman between 35 and 50 years old in good health and CMV-seropositive.

The chain recombines TRBV18 with TRBJ1-1, with 8 nucleotides matching TRBD1. CDR1 and CDR2 (germline): KGHSH, LQKENI. The CDR3 is 15 residues long. The ends lost 5 bases at V and 3 bases at J; junction bases unmatched: 8. The CDR3 sequence is CASSVNQGADTEAFF. CDR3 DNA sequence: TGTGCCAGCTCAGTAAACCAGGGGGCGGACACTGAAGCTTTCTTT.

This chain uses TRBV27 with TRBJ2-2; 7 nucleotides line up with TRBD2. V shed 3 bases and J 7 bases; nucleotides not matched to a gene: 11. This CDR3 has 16 amino acids. The germline V gene has CDR1 MNHEY and CDR2 SMNVEV (reference sequence). CDR3: CASSFPRGAGVGELFF. The DNA for the CDR3 is TGTGCCAGCAGTTTCCCCCGAGGGGCGGGGGTCGGGGAGCTGTTTTTT.

The chain links TRBV2 to TRBJ2-1, with 9 nucleotides matching TRBD2. Germline V gene data show CDR1 as SNHLY and CDR2 as FYNNEI. This CDR3 comprises 14 residues. V lost 6 bases, J lost 8 bases, and 8 bases stayed unmatched. DNA of the CDR3: TGTGCCAGCAGGATGGGACTAGCAGGTGATGAGCAGTTCTTC. Protein sequence: CASRMGLAGDEQFF.

J is TRBJ1-1 and V is TRBV7-6; 7 positions match TRBD1. The length of the CDR3 is 13 residues. Germline V gives CDR1 SGHVS, CDR2 FNYEAQ. With 5 bases clipped from V and 4 bases from J, the junction kept 4 bases outside the gene matches. The CDR3 spells CASSPNRGTEAFF. CDR3 nucleotides: TGTGCCAGCAGCCCCAACAGGGGCACTGAAGCTTTCTTT.

CDR3 in DNA: TGTGCCAGCAGCTTAGTCGGACAGGGGGACACCGGGGAGCTGTTTTTT. Translated: CASSLVGQGDTGELFF. The chain is built from TRBV11-3 and TRBJ2-2, with 10 positions matching TRBD1. Germline trimming cut 1 base from V and 3 bases from J; bases unmatched to any gene: 2. The CDR3 runs to 16 residues. Germline lookup yields CDR1 SGHNT and CDR2 YENEEA.

The V call is TRBV4-1, the J call TRBJ2-2; the D is unclear. The ends were cut back, 1 base at V and 8 bases at J, with 8 bases in the middle. CDR3 size: 13 residues. The germline V gene has CDR1 MGHRA and CDR2 YSYEKL. CDR3 sequence: CASSQGTLGELFF. In nucleotides, the CDR3 is TGCGCCAGCAGCCAAGGCACTCTGGGGGAGCTGTTTTTT.

The rearrangement uses TRBV19 and TRBJ2-7; 11 bases match TRBD2. CDR3 length: 15 residues. J was trimmed by 5 bases and V by 5 bases; bases with no gene match: 8. Germline-derived CDR1 and CDR2 are LNHDA and SQIVND (reference sequence). The CDR3 here is CASSPIAGGHNEQYF. The CDR3 DNA is TGTGCCAGTAGTCCTATAGCGGGAGGGCACAACGAGCAGTACTTC.

This chain joins TRBV19 and TRBJ1-5; 7 nucleotides agree with TRBD1. This CDR3 is built from 15 residues. The J segment lost 4 bases and the V segment lost 8 bases, leaving 11 bases of the junction unmatched. Germline CDR1 reads LNHDA; CDR2 reads SQIVND (reference sequence). CDR3 sequence: CASALGRGRNQPQHF. In DNA, the CDR3 is TGTGCCAGTGCCCTCGGCAGGGGGAGGAATCAGCCCCAGCATTTT.

This clone was observed a few times. The V and J genes are TRBV19 and TRBJ1-5; 11 nucleotides line up with TRBD1. V lost 5 bases, J lost 1 base, and 7 bases stayed unmatched. This CDR3 comprises 17 residues. Germline CDR1 reads LNHDA; CDR2 reads SQIVND (reference sequence). CDR3 in DNA: TGTGCCAGTAGTTGGGGGACAGGGGGAATGAGCAATCAGCCCCAGCATTTT. Amino acids: CASSWGTGGMSNQPQHF.

The CDR3 loop reads CASSLLLQETQYF. The CDR3, as DNA: TGCGCCAGCAGCTTGCTACTTCAAGAGACCCAGTACTTC. The chain joins TRBV5-1 to TRBJ2-5, with D unclear. Trimming cost V 1 base and J 2 bases, with 6 bases left between them. This CDR3 comprises 13 residues. Germline V lookup: CDR1 SGHRS, CDR2 YFSETQ. The whole variable domain, remainder taken from reference TRBV5-1 and TRBJ2-5, is KAGVTQTPRYLIKTRGQQVTLSCSPISGHRSVSWYQQTPGQGLQFLFEYFSETQRNKGNFPGRFSGRQFSNSRSEMNVSTLELGDSALYLCASSLLLQETQYFGPGTRLLVL.

The V and J genes are TRBV2 and TRBJ2-5, with 9 nucleotides matching TRBD2. Losses at the gene ends were 5 bases for V and 1 base for J; bases not matched to a gene: 2. This CDR3 region has 14 residues. Per the germline V gene, CDR1 is SNHLY and CDR2 is FYNNEI. This CDR3 reads CASSTLAGQETQYF. The CDR3 nucleotides are TGTGCCAGCAGTACACTAGCGGGCCAAGAGACCCAGTACTTC.

This chain uses TRBV27 with TRBJ2-7, with 9 bases aligning to TRBD1. J was trimmed by 4 bases and V by 3 bases; bases with no gene match: 4. CDR3 size: 14 residues. Germline lookup yields CDR1 MNHEY and CDR2 SMNVEV (reference sequence). This CDR3 reads CASSLGDRVYEQYF. Written as DNA, the CDR3 is TGTGCCAGCAGTTTGGGGGACAGGGTTTACGAGCAGTACTTC.

The rearrangement links TRBV28 to TRBJ2-5, with D possibly TRBD2 on 7 matching bases. The J call is in doubt because the DNA end fits TRBJ2-7 better. The CDR3 has 15 amino acids. Per the germline V gene, CDR1 is MDHEN and CDR2 is SYDVKM. CDR3 protein: CASSLGGAGSYEQYF. The CDR3 nucleotides are TGTGCCAGCAGTTTGGGGGGGGCAGGTTCCTACGAGCAGTACTTC.

The chain has TRBV7-3 and TRBJ2-6; D uncertain. The CDR3 totals 16 residues. Trimming removed 1 base at V and 1 base at J, with 8 bases between. Per the germline V gene, CDR1 is SGHTA and CDR2 is FQGTGA. CDR3 amino acids: CASSLMALSGANVLTF. The DNA of the CDR3 is TGTGCCAGCAGCTTAATGGCTTTATCTGGGGCCAACGTCCTGACTTTC.